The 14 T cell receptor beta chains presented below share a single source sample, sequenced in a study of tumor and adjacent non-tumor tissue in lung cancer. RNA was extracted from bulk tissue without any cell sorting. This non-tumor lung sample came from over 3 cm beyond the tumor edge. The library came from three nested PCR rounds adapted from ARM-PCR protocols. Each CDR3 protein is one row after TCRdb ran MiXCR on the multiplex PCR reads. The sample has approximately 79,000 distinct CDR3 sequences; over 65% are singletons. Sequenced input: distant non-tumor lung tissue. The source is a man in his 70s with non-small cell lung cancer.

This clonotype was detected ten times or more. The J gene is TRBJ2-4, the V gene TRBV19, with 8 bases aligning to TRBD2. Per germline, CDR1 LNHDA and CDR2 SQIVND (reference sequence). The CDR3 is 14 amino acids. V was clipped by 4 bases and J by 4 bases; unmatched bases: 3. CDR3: CASSTGTRKNIQYF. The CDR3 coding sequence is TGTGCCAGTAGTACCGGGACTAGAAAAAACATTCAGTACTTC.

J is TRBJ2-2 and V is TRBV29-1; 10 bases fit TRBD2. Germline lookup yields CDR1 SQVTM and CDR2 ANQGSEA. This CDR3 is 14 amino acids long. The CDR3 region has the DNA TGCAACGCTGACGTAGCGGGGGGTACCGGGGAGCTGTTTTTT. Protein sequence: CNADVAGGTGELFF.

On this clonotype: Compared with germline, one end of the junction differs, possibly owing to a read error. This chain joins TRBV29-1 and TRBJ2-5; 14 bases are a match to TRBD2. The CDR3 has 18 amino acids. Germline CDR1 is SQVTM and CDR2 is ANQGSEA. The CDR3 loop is CNVEFYWTSGGKQEIQYF. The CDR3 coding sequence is TGCAACGTTGAATTCTATTGGACTAGCGGGGGGAAGCAAGAGATCCAATACTTC.

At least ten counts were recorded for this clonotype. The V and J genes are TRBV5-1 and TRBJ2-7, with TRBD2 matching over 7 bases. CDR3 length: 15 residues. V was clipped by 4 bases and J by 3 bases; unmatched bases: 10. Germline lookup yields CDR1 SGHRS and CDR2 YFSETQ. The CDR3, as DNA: TGCGCCAGCAGCCCGGGACTACCTCCAATCTACGAGCAGTACTTC. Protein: CASSPGLPPIYEQYF.

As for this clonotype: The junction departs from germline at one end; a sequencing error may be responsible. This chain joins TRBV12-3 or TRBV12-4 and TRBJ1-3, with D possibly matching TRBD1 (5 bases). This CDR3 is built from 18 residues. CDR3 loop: CAGSRPGAGMGSGNTIYF. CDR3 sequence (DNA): TGTGCCGGCAGTCGTCCCGGGGCAGGGATGGGCTCTGGAAACACCATATATTTT.

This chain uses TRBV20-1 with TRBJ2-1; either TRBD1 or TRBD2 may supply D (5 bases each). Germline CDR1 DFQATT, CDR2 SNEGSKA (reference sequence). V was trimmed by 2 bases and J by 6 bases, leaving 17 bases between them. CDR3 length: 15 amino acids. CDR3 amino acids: CSARHQFARGNEQFF. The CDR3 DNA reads TGCAGTGCTAGACATCAGTTCGCGAGGGGCAATGAGCAGTTCTTC.

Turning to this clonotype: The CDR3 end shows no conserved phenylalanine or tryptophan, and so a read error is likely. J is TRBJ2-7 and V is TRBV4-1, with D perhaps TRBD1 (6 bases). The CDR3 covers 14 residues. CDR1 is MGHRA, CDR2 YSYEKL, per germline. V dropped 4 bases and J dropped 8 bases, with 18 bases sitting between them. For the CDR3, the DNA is TGCGCCAGCAGCCGGACACTAGAGGGGGACAAGCAGTACTTA. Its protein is CASSRTLEGDKQYL.

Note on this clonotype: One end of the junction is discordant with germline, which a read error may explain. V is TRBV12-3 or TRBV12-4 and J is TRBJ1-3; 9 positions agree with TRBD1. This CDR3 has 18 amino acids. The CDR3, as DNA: TGCGCCGGCAGTCGTCCCGGGACAGGGATCGGCTCTGGAAACACCCTATATTTT. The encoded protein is CAGSRPGTGIGSGNTLYF.

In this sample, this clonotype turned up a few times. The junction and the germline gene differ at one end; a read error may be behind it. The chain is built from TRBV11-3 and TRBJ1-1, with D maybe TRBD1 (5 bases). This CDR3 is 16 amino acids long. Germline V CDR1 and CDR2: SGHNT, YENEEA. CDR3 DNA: TGTGCCAGCAGCTTCCGAGACAGAACCCTAAACACTGAAGCTCTCTTT. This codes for CASSFRDRTLNTEALF.

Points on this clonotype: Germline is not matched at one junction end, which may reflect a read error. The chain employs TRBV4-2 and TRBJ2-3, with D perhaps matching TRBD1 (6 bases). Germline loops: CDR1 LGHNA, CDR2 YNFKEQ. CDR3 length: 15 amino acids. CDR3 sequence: CANSQADRTTDRQYF. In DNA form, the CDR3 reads TGTGCCAACAGCCAAGCGGACAGAACCACAGATAGGCAGTATTTT.

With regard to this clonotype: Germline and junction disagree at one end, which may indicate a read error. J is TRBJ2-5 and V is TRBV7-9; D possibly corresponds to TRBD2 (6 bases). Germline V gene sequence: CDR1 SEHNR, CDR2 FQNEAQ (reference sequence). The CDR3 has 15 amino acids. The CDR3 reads CAISIAAGGGETQYF. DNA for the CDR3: TGTGCCATCAGCATAGCGGCAGGAGGTGGTGAGACCCAGTATTTC.

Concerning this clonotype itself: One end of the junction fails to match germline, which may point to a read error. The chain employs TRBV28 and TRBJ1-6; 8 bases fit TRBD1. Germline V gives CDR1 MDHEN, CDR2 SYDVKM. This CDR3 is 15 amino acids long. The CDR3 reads CASCSGQGAGSPVHF. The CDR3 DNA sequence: TGTGCCAGCTGTTCGGGGCAGGGGGCTGGATCACCCGTCCACTTT.

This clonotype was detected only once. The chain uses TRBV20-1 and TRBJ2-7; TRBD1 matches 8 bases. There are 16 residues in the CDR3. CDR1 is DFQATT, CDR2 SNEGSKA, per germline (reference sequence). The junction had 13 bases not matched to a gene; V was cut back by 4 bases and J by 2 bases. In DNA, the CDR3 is TGCAGTGCTACTGACAGGGGAGTTCCGATCCCCTACGAGCAGTACTTC. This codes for CSATDRGVPIPYEQYF.

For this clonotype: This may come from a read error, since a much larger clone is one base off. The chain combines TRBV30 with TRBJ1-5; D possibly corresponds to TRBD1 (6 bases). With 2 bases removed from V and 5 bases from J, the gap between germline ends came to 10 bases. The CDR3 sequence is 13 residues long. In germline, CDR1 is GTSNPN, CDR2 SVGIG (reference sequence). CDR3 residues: CAWSTGRDQPQHF. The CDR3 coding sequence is TGTGCCTGGAGTACAGGGAGGGATCAGCCCCAGCATTTT. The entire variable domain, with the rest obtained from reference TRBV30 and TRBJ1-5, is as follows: SQTIHQWPATLVQPVGSPLSLECTVEGTSNPNLYWYRQAAGRGLQLLFYSVGIGQISSEVPQNLSASRPQDRQFILSSKKLLLSDSGFYLCAWSTGRDQPQHFGDGTRLSIL.